Sequencing of this T cell receptor beta chain was carried out in a study of blood T cell repertoires in COVID-19. Sequencing was performed with immunoSEQ multiplex PCR; in TCRdb, only in-frame clones are kept and a portion is missing. The sample includes 200,000 to 250,000 clones, roughly 84% of them seen just once. This clone has a handful of counts. Specimen: peripheral blood. The clonotype originates from a man aged 25 to 40 with active or convalescent COVID-19.

The CDR3 nucleotides are TGTGCCAGCAGCTCCTGGGACAGCCGGAACACTGAAGCTTTCTTT. Protein sequence: CASSSWDSRNTEAFF. The V and J genes are TRBV7-3 and TRBJ1-1, with TRBD1 identical over 7 bases. With 4 bases clipped from V and 1 base from J, the junction kept 6 bases outside the gene matches. Germline CDR1 reads SGHTA; CDR2 reads FQGTGA. The CDR3 sequence is 15 residues long.